This T cell receptor (beta chain) originates from a study of T cells after yellow fever vaccination. Each CDR3 protein is one row after TCRdb ran MiXCR on the 5' RACE reads. The sample consists of approximately 550,000 distinct CDR3 sequences, approximately 21% of them appearing once. The CDR3 extends over 15 amino acids. CDR1 SGHRS and CDR2 YFSETQ come from the germline V gene. Study results and limitations: Abundant bulk-derived clonotypes could contaminate FACS-sorted repertoires.

Of note for this clonotype: Its antigen is unidentified. The junction shows a germline mismatch at one end, possibly a read error.

The receptor's source is a man younger than 45 who received the YFV17D yellow fever vaccine. The V gene is TRBV5-1, the J gene TRBJ1-1, with D perhaps TRBD1 (5 bases). This specimen consisted of PBMCs, obtained 15 days after the yellow fever booster vaccination. In DNA, the CDR3 is TGCGCCAGCAGCTTGGATTCGGGACTGAACACTGAAGCTCTCTTT. Protein sequence: CASSLDSGLNTEALF.